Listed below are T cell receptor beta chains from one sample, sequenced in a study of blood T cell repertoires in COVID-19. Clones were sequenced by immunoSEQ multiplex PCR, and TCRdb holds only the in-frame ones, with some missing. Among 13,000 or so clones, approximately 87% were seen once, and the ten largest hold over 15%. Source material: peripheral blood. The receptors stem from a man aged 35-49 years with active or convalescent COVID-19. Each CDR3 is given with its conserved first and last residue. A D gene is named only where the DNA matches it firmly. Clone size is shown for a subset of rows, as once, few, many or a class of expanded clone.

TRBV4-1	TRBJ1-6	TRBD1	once	TGCGCCAGCAGCCGGCCGAACAGGGGGACAGGCTATAATTCACCCCTCCACTTT	CASSRPNRGTGYNSPLHF
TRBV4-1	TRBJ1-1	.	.	TGCGCCAGCAGCCCCCGACAGGTTAACACTGAAGCTTTCTTT	CASSPRQVNTEAFF
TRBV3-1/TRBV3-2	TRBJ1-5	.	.	TGTGCCAGCAGCCAACAGGTGAATCAGCCCCAGCATTTT	CASSQQVNQPQHF
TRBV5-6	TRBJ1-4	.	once	TGTGCCAGCAGCTCCATTGTTGCAACTAATGAAAAACTGTTTTTT	CASSSIVATNEKLFF
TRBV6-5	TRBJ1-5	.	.	TGTGCCAGCAGTTACTCGGGGGCCAATCAGCCCCAGCATTTT	CASSYSGANQPQHF
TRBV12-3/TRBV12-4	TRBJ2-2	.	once	TGTGCCAGCAAACTTCTAGCGACCGGGGAGCTGTTTTTT	CASKLLATGELFF
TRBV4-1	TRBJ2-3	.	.	TGCGCCAGCAGCCAAGCGAACAGGGTCACAGATACGCAGTATTTT	CASSQANRVTDTQYF
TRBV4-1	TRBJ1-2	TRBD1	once	TGCGCCAGCAGCCAAGACAGGGGGCTTAGGTATGGCTACACCTTC	CASSQDRGLRYGYTF
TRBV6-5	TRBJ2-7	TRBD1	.	TGTGCCAGCAGTTACCGGGACAGGGGTATGGACGAGCAGTACTTC	CASSYRDRGMDEQYF
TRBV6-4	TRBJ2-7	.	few	TGTGCCAGTAGAGGGGGGGACTACGAGCAGTACTTC	CASRGGDYEQYF
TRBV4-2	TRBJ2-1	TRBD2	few	TGTGCCAGCAGCCAAGTCGTCGCGGGGGTATCCTACAATGAGCAGTTCTTC	CASSQVVAGVSYNEQFF
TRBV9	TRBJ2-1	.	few	TGTGCCAGCAGCGCCGAAAGGAGCTACAATGAGCAGTTCTTC	CASSAERSYNEQFF
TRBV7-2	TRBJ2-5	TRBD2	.	TGTGCCAGCAGCTCCGGGACTAGCGGGGGGTACCAAGAGACCCAGTACTTC	CASSSGTSGGYQETQYF
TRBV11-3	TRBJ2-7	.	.	TGTGCCAGCAGCCAGACGGAGAGGGCCGAGCAGTACTTC	CASSQTERAEQYF
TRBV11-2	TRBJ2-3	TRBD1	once	TGTGCCAGCGCACAGGGGTCAGACACAGATACGCAGTATTTT	CASAQGSDTDTQYF
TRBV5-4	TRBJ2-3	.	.	TGTGCCAGCAGCCGAAGTCCCCTAGAGATCACAGATACGCAGTATTTT	CASSRSPLEITDTQYF
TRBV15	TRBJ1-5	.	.	TGTGCCACCAGCAGTAAGGGGGGGGTTCAGCCCCAGCATTTT	CATSSKGGVQPQHF
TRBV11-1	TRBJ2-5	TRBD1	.	TGTGCCAGCAGCTACCTACCGACAGGGATGAAGGAGACCCAGTACTTC	CASSYLPTGMKETQYF
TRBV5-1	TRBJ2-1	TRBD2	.	TGCGCCAGCAGCTCGGGGGGCAATGAGCAGTTCTTC	CASSSGGNEQFF
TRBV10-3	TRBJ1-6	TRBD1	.	TGTGCCATCACCGACGGACAGGGAGGCTCACCCCTCCACTTT	CAITDGQGGSPLHF
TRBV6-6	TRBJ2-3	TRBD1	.	TGTGCCAGCAGTTACACGGGGACAGGAACAGATACGCAGTATTTT	CASSYTGTGTDTQYF
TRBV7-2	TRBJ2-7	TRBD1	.	TGTGCCAGCAGCCGGGGGGGACAGGGGGCGTACGAGCAGTACTTC	CASSRGGQGAYEQYF
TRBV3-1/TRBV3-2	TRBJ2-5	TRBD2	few	TGTGCCAGCCACGGGAGGGGGGTTCAAGAGACCCAGTACTTC	CASHGRGVQETQYF
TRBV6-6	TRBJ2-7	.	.	TGTGCCAGCAGTTACTCAAGCCCTGACTCCCAATACGAGCAGTACTTC	CASSYSSPDSQYEQYF
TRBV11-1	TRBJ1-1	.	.	TGTGCCAGCAGCTCTAGCGGGCCTGAAGCTTTCTTT	CASSSSGPEAFF
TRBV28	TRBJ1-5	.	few	TGTGCCAGCAGTTTAGCTGGGCCTCAGCCCCAGCATTTT	CASSLAGPQPQHF
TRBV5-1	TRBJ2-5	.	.	TGCGCCAGCAGCTTGGCGGCAGTTACCGGGGAGACCCAGTACTTC	CASSLAAVTGETQYF
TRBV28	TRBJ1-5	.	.	TGTGCCAGCAGTTCCTTCGACAGCCGACTGTCGAGCGCTATATCGGGGCCCCAGCATTTT	CASSSFDSRLSSAISGPQHF
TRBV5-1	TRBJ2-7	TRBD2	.	TGCGCCAGCAGCGGGGATAGCGGGGGGGCCGTGGGAGAGCAGTACTTC	CASSGDSGGAVGEQYF
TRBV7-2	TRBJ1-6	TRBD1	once	TGTGCCAGCAGCTCGTGGACAGGGAATTCACCCCTCCACTTT	CASSSWTGNSPLHF
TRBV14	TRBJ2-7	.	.	TGTGCCAGCAGCCAAGGCGGCTCCGAGCAGTACTTC	CASSQGGSEQYF
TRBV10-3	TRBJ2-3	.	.	TGTGCCATCAGTGAGGTGTTAGAAAACACAGATACGCAGTATTTT	CAISEVLENTDTQYF
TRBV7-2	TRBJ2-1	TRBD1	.	TGTGCCAGCAGCTTCCCAGGGGGCAAGAATGAGCAGTTCTTC	CASSFPGGKNEQFF
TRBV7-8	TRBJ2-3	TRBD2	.	TGTGCCAGCAGCCTGAGCGGGGACACAGATACGCAGTATTTT	CASSLSGDTDTQYF
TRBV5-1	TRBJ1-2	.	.	TGCGCCAGCAGCTCAAACGGGGTGAGCTATGGCTACACCTTC	CASSSNGVSYGYTF
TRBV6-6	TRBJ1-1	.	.	TGTGCCAGCAGATTGACAGGGAACACTGAAGCTTTCTTT	CASRLTGNTEAFF
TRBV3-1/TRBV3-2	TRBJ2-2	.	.	TGTGCCAGCAGCTTAGGGGCCGGGGAGCTGTTTTTT	CASSLGAGELFF
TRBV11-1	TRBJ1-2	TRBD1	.	TGTGCCAGCAGAACAGGGGGCGCCGGGGGCTACACCTTC	CASRTGGAGGYTF
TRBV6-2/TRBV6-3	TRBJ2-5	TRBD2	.	TGTGCCAGCAGTTACACGTCTAGCGGGGGGAGCCAAGAGACCCAGTACTTC	CASSYTSSGGSQETQYF
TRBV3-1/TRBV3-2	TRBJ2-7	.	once	TGTGCCAGCAGCCAAGCCGTTCAGCGATACTACGAGCAGTACTTC	CASSQAVQRYYEQYF
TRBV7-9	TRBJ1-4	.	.	TGTGCCAGCAGCGCCACAGGGCTGACTAATGAAAAACTGTTTTTT	CASSATGLTNEKLFF
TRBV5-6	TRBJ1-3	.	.	TGTGCCAGCAGCTTGGTAGATTCTGGAAACACCATATATTTT	CASSLVDSGNTIYF
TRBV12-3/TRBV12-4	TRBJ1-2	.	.	TGTGCCAGCAGTTTGGCGGGAAGAGGCTACACCTTC	CASSLAGRGYTF
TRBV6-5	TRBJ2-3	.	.	TGTGCCAGCAGTTACTCGAGCCAATCCAACGTAGCGCAGTATTTT	CASSYSSQSNVAQYF
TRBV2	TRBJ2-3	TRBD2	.	TGTGCCAGCAGAGGTTTCCAGCGGGGTAGCACAGATACGCAGTATTTT	CASRGFQRGSTDTQYF
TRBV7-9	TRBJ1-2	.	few	TGTGCCAGCAGCACTCGACAGGTCCCTGGCTACACCTTC	CASSTRQVPGYTF
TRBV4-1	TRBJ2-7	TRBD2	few	TGCGCCAGCAGCCAAGAGGGGTCGGGACTAGCGGACGAGGAGCAGTACTTC	CASSQEGSGLADEEQYF